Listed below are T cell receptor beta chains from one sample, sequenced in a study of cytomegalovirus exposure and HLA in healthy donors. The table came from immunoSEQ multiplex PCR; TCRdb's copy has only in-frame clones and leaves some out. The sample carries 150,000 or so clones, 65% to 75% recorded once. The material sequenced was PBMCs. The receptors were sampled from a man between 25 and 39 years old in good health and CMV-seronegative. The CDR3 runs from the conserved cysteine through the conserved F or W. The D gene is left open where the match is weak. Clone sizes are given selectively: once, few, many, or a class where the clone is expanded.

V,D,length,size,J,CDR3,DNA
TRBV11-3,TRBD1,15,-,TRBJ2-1,CASSLEQGAYNEQFF,TGTGCCAGCAGCTTAGAGCAGGGGGCTTACAATGAGCAGTTCTTC
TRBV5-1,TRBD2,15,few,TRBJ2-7,CASSPGLAGSYEQYF,TGCGCCAGCAGCCCAGGACTAGCGGGGTCCTACGAGCAGTACTTC
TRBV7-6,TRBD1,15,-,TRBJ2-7,CASSPGGQGTSEQYF,TGTGCCAGCAGCCCCGGAGGACAGGGGACGAGCGAGCAGTACTTC
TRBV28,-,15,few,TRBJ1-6,CASSLVWGGFSPLHF,TGTGCCAGCAGTTTGGTGTGGGGGGGTTTTTCACCCCTCCACTTT
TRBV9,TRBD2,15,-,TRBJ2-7,CASSKTSGATYEQYF,TGTGCCAGCAGCAAGACTAGCGGGGCCACCTACGAGCAGTACTTC
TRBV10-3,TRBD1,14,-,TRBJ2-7,CAISDGQGWNEQYF,TGTGCCATCAGTGACGGACAGGGATGGAACGAGCAGTACTTC
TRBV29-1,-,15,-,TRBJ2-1,CSVVLRPGGVNEQFF,TGCAGCGTTGTCCTCCGCCCCGGAGGGGTTAATGAGCAGTTCTTC
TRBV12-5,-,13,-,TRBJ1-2,CASAQNRDYGYTF,TGTGCTAGTGCCCAAAACCGGGACTATGGCTACACCTTC
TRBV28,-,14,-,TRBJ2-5,CASSPTGSRETQYF,TGTGCCAGCAGTCCCACAGGGTCAAGGGAGACCCAGTACTTC
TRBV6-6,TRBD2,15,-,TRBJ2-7,CASSAELAGGYEQYF,TGTGCCAGCAGCGCAGAACTAGCGGGGGGGTACGAGCAGTACTTC
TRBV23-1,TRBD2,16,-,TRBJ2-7,CASSQGPSGGAYEQYF,TGCGCCAGCAGTCAAGGCCCCAGCGGGGGGGCGTACGAGCAGTACTTC
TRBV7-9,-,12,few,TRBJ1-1,CASSLEIAEAFF,TGTGCCAGCAGCTTAGAAATCGCTGAAGCTTTCTTT
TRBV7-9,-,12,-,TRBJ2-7,CSSSFQGGEQYF,TGTTCCAGCAGCTTCCAGGGTGGCGAGCAGTACTTC
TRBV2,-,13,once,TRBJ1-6,CASSPTVNSPLHF,TGTGCCAGCAGTCCTACAGTTAATTCACCCCTCCACTTT
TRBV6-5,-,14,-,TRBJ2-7,CASSPSTGTYEQYF,TGTGCCAGCAGTCCTTCGACAGGCACCTACGAGCAGTACTTC
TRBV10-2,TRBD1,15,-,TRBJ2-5,CASSSGTGGVETQYF,TGCGCCAGCAGCTCCGGGACAGGGGGCGTGGAGACCCAGTACTTC
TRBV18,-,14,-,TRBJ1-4,CASSPRETNEKLFF,TGTGCCAGCTCACCGCGAGAGACTAATGAAAAACTGTTTTTT
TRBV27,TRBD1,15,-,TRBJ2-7,CASTRRGQGSYEQYF,TGTGCCAGCACCCGAAGGGGACAGGGTTCCTACGAGCAGTACTTC
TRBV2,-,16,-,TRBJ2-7,CASSLLWGGEWNEQYF,TGTGCCAGCAGTCTGTTGTGGGGGGGCGAGTGGAACGAGCAGTACTTC
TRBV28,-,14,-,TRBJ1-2,CASSFYPNGGGYTF,TGTGCCAGCAGTTTTTACCCGAACGGCGGGGGCTACACCTTC
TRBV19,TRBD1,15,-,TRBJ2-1,CASSPGQGGHNEQFF,TGTGCCAGTAGTCCCGGACAGGGTGGGCACAATGAGCAGTTCTTC
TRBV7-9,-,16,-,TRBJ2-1,CASSKMTVGKNNEQFF,TGTGCCAGCAGCAAAATGACTGTCGGAAAGAACAATGAGCAGTTCTTC
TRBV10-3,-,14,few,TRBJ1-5,CAISAGGGGQPQHF,TGTGCCATCAGTGCAGGTGGAGGCGGGCAGCCCCAGCATTTT
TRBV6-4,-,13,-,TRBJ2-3,CASSRESTDTQYF,TGTGCCAGTTCCCGAGAAAGCACAGATACGCAGTATTTT
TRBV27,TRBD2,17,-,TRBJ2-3,CASSFASGGGGSDTQYF,TGTGCCAGCAGTTTTGCGTCTGGGGGCGGGGGGTCGGATACGCAGTATTTT
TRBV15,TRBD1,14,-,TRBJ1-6,CATSPGQGYSPLHF,TGTGCCACCAGCCCTGGACAGGGGTATTCACCCCTCCACTTT
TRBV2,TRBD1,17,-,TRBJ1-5,CASSWTGDWDWSQPQHF,TGTGCCAGCAGTTGGACAGGGGATTGGGATTGGAGTCAGCCCCAGCATTTT
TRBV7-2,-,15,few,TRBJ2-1,CASSLEWGLINEQFF,TGTGCCAGCAGCTTAGAATGGGGACTGATCAATGAGCAGTTCTTC
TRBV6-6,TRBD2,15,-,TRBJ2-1,CASRRTSGGAGEQFF,TGTGCCAGCAGAAGGACTAGCGGGGGGGCCGGGGAGCAGTTCTTC
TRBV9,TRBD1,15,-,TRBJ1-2,CASSAPGTGNYGYTF,TGTGCCAGCAGCGCCCCCGGGACAGGGAACTATGGCTACACCTTC
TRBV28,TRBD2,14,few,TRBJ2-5,CATNPRGGIETQYF,TGTGCCACCAATCCCCGGGGGGGGATCGAGACCCAGTACTTC
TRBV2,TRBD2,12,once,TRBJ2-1,CASLGLEFEQFF,TGTGCCAGTTTGGGACTAGAATTTGAGCAGTTCTTC